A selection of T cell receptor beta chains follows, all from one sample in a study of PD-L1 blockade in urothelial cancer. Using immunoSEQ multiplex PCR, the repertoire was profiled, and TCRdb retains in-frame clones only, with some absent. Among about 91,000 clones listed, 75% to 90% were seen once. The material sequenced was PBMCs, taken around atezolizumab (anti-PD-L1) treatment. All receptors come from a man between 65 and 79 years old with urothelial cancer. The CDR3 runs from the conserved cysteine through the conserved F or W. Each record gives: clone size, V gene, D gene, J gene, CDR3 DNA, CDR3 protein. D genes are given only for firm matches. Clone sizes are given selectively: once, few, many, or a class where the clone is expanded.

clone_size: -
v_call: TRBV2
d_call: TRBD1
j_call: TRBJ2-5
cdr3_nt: TGTGCCAGCAGTGAAGTGGCAGGGGGAGAAGAGACCCAGTACTTC
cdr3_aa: CASSEVAGGEETQYF

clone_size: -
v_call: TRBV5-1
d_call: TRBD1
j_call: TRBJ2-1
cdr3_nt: TGCGCCAGCAGCCCTGGACAGGGGCTCGGTGAGCAGTTCTTC
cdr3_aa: CASSPGQGLGEQFF

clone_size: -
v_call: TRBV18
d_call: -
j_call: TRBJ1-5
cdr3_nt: TGTGCCAGCTCACCGGCTCAGGGGCTGAGCAATCAGCCCCAGCATTTT
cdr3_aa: CASSPAQGLSNQPQHF

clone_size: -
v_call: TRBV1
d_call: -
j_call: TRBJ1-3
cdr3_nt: TGCACCAGCAGCCAACCGGGGAGGTCTGGAAACACCATATATTTT
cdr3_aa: CTSSQPGRSGNTIYF

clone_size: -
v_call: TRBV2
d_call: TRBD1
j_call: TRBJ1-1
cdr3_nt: TGTGCCAGCGGGTCGACAGGGGGCGGGGAAGCTTTCTTT
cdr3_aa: CASGSTGGGEAFF

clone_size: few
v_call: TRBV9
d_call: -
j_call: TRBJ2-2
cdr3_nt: TGTGCCAGCAGCGTAGCTGGACAGTCAACAACCGGGGAGCTGTTTTTT
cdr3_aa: CASSVAGQSTTGELFF

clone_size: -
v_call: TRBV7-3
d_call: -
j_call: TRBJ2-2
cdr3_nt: TGTGCCAGCAGCTCCCAGGGGACCGGGGAGCTGTTTTTT
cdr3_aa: CASSSQGTGELFF

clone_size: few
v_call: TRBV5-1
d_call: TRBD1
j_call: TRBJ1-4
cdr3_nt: TGCGCCAGCAGCATGACAGGGGATAGTGAAAAACTGTTTTTT
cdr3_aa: CASSMTGDSEKLFF

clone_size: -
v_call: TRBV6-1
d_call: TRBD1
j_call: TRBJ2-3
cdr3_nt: TGTGCCAGCAGTCGCGGGGACAGGGAGGCAGATACGCAGTATTTT
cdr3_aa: CASSRGDREADTQYF

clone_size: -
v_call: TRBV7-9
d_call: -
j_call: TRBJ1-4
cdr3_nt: TGTGCCAGCAGCCTGCAGAATAATGAAAAACTGTTTTTT
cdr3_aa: CASSLQNNEKLFF

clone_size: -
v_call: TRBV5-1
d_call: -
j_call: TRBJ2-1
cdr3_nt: TGCGCCAGCAGCTTGGCCGGGACAAACAATGAGCAGTTCTTC
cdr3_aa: CASSLAGTNNEQFF

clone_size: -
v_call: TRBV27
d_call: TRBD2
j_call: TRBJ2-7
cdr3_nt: TGTGCCACCCAGTTAGCGGGAGTAAACGAGCAGTACTTC
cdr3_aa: CATQLAGVNEQYF

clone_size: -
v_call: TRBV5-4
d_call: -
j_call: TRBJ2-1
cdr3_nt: TGTGCCAGCAGCCGGGATGTCTCCTACAATGAGCAGTTCTTC
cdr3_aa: CASSRDVSYNEQFF

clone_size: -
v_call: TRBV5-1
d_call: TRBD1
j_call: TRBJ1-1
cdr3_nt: TGCGCCAGCAGCTTGGGGACAGGGGGTGGAAACACTGAAGCTTTCTTT
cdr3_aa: CASSLGTGGGNTEAFF

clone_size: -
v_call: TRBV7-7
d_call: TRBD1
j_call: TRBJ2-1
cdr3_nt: TGTGCTAGCAGCTTAGGGCAGGGGGCCTGGAATGAGCAGTTCTTC
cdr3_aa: CASSLGQGAWNEQFF

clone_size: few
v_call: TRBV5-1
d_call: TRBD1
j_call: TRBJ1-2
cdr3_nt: TGCGCCAGCAGCCCGGGGACAGGGCATGGCTACACCTTC
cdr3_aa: CASSPGTGHGYTF

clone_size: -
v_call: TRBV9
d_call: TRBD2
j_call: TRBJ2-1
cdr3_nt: TGTGCCAGCAGCGTTAGCGGGGGGTCCTACAATGAGCAGTTCTTC
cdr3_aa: CASSVSGGSYNEQFF

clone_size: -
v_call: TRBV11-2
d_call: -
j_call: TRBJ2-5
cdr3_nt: TGTGCCAGCAGCTTAATCGAGCGGCTCCAAGAGACCCAGTACTTC
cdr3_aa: CASSLIERLQETQYF

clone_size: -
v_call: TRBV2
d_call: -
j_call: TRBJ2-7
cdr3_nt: TGTGCCAGCAGGAAGGGGGGGACCTACGAGCAGTACTTC
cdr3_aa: CASRKGGTYEQYF

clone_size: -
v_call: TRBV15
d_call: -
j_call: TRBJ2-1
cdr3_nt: TGTGCCACCAGCAGGGGCGGGAACACTAACAATGAGCAGTTCTTC
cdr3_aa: CATSRGGNTNNEQFF

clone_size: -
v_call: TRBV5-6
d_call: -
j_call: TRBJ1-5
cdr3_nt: TGTGCCAGCAGCTTGCGACAGTATGGTGCTCCCCAGCATTTT
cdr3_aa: CASSLRQYGAPQHF

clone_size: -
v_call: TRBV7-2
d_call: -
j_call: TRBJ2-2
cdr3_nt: TGTGCCAGCAGCTTAGCGGCGGGGCTAGGCGGGGAGCTGTTTTTT
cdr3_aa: CASSLAAGLGGELFF

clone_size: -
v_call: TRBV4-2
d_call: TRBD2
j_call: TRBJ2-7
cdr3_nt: TGTGCCAGCAGCCAAGTCCCGGGACTAGCGGGAAACGAGCAGTACTTC
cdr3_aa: CASSQVPGLAGNEQYF

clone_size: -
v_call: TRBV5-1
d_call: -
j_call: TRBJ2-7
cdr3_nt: TGCGCCAGCAGCTTGGTTGCGACTAGTATCTACGAGCAGTACTTC
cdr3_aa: CASSLVATSIYEQYF

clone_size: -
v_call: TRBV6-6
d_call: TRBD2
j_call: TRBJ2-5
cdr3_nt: TGTGCCAGCAGTTACGGGCGCGGGGGGGTGGGGGAGACCCAGTACTTC
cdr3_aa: CASSYGRGGVGETQYF

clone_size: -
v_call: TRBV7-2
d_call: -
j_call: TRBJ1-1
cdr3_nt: TGTGCCAGCAGCTTAGGTTCCAGGATGAACACTGAAGCTTTCTTT
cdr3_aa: CASSLGSRMNTEAFF

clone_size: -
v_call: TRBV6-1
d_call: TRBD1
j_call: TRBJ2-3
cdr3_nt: TGTGCCAGCAGCCGGGACAGTCGCACAGATACGCAGTATTTT
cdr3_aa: CASSRDSRTDTQYF

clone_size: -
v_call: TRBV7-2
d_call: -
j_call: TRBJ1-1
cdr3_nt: TGTGCCAGCAGCTTAGGGGGGGTGGGTCGAGGCACTGAAGCTTTCTTT
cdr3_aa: CASSLGGVGRGTEAFF

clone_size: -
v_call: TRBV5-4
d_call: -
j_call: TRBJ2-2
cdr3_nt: TGTGCCAGCAGCCCCGGGACACAGAACACCGGGGAGCTGTTTTTT
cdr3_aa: CASSPGTQNTGELFF

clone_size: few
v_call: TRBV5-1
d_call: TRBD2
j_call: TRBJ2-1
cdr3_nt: TGCGCCAGCGGGCGGGAGGGAACCTACAATGAGCAGTTCTTC
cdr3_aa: CASGREGTYNEQFF

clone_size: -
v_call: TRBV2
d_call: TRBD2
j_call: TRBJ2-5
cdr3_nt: TGTGCCAGCAGTGAAAAAACTAGCGGGGGGCCTAAGAACTTC
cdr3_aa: CASSEKTSGGPKNF

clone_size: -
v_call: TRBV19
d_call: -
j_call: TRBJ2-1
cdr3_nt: TGTGCCAGTAGAGGGGGGGGAAGGTCCTACAATGAGCAGTTCTTC
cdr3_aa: CASRGGGRSYNEQFF

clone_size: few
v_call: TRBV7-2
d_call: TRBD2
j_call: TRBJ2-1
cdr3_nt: TGTGCCAGCAGCTCATCAGCGGGAGTGTTGTACAATGAGCAGTTCTTC
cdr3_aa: CASSSSAGVLYNEQFF

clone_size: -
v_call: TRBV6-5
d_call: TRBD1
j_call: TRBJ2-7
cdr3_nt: TGTGCCAGCAGTTTCCTGACAGGGGTCCACGAGCAGTACTTC
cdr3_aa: CASSFLTGVHEQYF

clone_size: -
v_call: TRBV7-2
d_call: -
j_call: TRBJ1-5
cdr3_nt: TGTGCCAGCAGCTTAGCGCGGGAACAGCCCCAGCATTTT
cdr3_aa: CASSLAREQPQHF

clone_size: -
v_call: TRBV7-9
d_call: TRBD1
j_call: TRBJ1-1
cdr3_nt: TGTGCCAGCAGCTTATCGGACAGGCCGAACACTGAAGCTTTCTTT
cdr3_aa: CASSLSDRPNTEAFF

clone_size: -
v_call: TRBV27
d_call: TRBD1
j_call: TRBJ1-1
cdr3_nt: TGTGCCAGCAGGCCTTCAGGGGGAGGAGAAGCTTTCTTT
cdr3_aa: CASRPSGGGEAFF

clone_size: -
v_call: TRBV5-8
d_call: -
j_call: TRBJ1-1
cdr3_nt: TGTGCCAGCAGCCGGGAGGGACGAGCCGAAGCTTTCTTT
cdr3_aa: CASSREGRAEAFF

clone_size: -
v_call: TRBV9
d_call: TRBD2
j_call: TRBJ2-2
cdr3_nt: TGTGCCAGCAGCGTAGGGAGTGGCCTAGCGGGAAGGAAGACCGGGGAGCTGTTTTTT
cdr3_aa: CASSVGSGLAGRKTGELFF

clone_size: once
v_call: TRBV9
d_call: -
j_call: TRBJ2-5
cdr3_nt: TGTGCCAGCAGCACCCCTAGCGTAGAGACCCAGTACTTC
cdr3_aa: CASSTPSVETQYF

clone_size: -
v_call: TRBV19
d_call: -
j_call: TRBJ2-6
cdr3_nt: TGTGCCAGTACCGCACAGGCCTTCTCTGGGGCCAACGTCCTGACTTTC
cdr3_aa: CASTAQAFSGANVLTF

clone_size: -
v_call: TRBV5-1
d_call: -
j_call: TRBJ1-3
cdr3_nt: TGCGCCAGCAGCTTGGGCAGCGGATCTGGAAACACCATATATTTT
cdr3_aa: CASSLGSGSGNTIYF

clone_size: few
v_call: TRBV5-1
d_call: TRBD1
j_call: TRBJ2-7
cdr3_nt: TGCGCCAGCAGCGAACAGGGGGTAGGGGCCGAGCAGTACTTC
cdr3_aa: CASSEQGVGAEQYF

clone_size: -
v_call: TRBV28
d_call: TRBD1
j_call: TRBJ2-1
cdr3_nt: TGTGCCAGCATTACTTTCCGGGACAGGGTCTACAATGAGCAGTTCTTC
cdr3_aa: CASITFRDRVYNEQFF

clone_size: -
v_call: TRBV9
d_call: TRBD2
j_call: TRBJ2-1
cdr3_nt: TGTGCCAGCAACTCCGCGGGGGCCTACAATGAGCAGTTCTTC
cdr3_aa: CASNSAGAYNEQFF

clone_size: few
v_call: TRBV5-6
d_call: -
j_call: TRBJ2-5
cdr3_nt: TGTGCCAGCAGCTTGGGACAGCAAGAGACCCAGTACTTC
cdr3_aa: CASSLGQQETQYF

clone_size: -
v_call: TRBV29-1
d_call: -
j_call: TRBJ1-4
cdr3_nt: TGCAGCGCCGTAAGTCCTAGTGAAAAACTGTTTTTT
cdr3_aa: CSAVSPSEKLFF

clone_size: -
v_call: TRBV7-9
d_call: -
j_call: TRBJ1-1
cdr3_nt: TGTGCCAGCAGCTTTGAGGGAGCTTTCTTT
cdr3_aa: CASSFEGAFF

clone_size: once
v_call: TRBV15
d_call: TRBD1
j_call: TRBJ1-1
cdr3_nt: TGTGCCACCAGCAGAGATCAGGACAGGGAAGCTTTCTTT
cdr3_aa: CATSRDQDREAFF

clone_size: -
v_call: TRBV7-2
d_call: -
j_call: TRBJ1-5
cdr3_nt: TGTGCCAGCAGCCTACAGGCGGCCGACGGGCCCCAGCATTTT
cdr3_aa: CASSLQAADGPQHF

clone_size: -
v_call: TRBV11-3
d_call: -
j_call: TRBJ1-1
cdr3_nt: TGTGCCAGCAGCCCTCTCCGCGCGGGGGGCACTGAAGCTTTCTTT
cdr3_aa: CASSPLRAGGTEAFF

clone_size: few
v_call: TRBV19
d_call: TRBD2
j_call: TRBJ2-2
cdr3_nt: TGTGCCGCAACTGCCGGGACTAGCGGGAGGGCCGATGCCGGGGAGCTGTTTTTT
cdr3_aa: CAATAGTSGRADAGELFF